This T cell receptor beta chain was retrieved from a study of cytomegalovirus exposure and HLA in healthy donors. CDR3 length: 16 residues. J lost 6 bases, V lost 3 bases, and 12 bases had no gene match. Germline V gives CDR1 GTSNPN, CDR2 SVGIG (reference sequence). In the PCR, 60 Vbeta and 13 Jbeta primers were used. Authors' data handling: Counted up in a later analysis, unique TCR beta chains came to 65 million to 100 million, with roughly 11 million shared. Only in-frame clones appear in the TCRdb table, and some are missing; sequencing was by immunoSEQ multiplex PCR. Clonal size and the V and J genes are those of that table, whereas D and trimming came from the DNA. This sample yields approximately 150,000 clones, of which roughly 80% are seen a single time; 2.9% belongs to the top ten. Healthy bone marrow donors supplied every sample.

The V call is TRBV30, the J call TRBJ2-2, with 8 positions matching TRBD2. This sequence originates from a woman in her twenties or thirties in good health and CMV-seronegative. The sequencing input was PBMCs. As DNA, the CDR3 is TGTGCCTGGAGCCTGGGACTAGGTGGGCGCGCCGGGGAGCTGTTTTTT. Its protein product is CAWSLGLGGRAGELFF.